This T cell receptor beta chain was captured by sequencing in a study of blood T cell repertoires in COVID-19. As for the study in general: COVID-19 samples from acute and convalescent phases originated in the United States, Italy and Spain. PBMCs, B-cell-depleted T cells, or T cells provided the cDNA or gDNA that made up the material.

Methods used by the authors: Amplification of reference gene primers provided the estimated nucleated cell counts. Generated by immunoSEQ multiplex PCR, the TCRdb table keeps only in-frame clones and is missing some. V and J calls and clone size are those listed in that table; D and trimming were worked out from the DNA. The sample contains about 120,000 clones, just under 90% of which appear only once. Trimming took off 3 bases at V and 5 bases at J, with 7 bases between the two ends. The length of the CDR3 is 13 residues. The chain uses TRBV12-3 or TRBV12-4 and TRBJ2-2; D call uncertain. The TCR was taken from a woman aged 45-65 years with acute or convalescent COVID-19. The material sequenced was peripheral blood. CDR3 sequence (DNA): TGTGCCAGCAGTTTTCGGGTTACCGGGGAGCTGTTTTTT. Translation: CASSFRVTGELFF.